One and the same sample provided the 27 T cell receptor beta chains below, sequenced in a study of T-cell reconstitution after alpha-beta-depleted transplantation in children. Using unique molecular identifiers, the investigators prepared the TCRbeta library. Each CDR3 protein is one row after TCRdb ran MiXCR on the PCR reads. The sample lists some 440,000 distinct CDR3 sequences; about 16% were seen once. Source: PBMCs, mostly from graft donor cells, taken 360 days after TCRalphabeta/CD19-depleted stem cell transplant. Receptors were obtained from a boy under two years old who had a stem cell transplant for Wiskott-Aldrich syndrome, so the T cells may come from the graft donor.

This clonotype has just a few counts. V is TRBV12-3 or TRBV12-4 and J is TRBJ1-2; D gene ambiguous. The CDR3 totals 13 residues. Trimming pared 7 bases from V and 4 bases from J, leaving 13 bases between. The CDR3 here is CASTPPGSYGYTF. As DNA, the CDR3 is TGTGCCAGCACTCCTCCGGGTTCCTATGGCTACACCTTC.

The CDR3 DNA is TGTGCCAGCAGTCCCCGCAGGGGGAGGACCGGGGAGCTGTTTTTT. Its translation is CASSPRRGRTGELFF. This chain joins TRBV6-5 and TRBJ2-2, with a weak D call TRBD1 (7 bases). Between the trimmed V and J ends, which lost 5 bases and 5 bases, there was a span of 15 bases. Per germline, CDR1 MNHEY and CDR2 SVGAGI. The CDR3 covers 15 residues.

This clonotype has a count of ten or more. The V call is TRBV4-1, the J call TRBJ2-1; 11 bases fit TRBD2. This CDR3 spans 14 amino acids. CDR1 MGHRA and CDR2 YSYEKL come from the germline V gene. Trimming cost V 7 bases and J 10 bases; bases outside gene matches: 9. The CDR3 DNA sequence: TGCGCCAGCACCCTACTAGCGGGAGTTGGGGAGCAGTTCTTC. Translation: CASTLLAGVGEQFF.

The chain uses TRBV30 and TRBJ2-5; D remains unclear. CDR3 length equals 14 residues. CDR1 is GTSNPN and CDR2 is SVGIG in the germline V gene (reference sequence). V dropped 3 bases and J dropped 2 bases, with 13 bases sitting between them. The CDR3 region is CAWRRLSHQETQYF. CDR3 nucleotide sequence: TGTGCCTGGAGACGACTCTCCCATCAAGAGACCCAGTACTTC.

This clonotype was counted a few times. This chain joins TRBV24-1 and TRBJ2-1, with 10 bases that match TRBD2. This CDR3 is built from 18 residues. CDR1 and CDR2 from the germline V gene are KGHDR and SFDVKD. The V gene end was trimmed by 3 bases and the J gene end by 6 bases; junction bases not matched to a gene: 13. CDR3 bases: TGTGCCACCAGTGATCGAACTAAACTAGCGGGAACTCTCAATGAGCAGTTCTTC. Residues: CATSDRTKLAGTLNEQFF.

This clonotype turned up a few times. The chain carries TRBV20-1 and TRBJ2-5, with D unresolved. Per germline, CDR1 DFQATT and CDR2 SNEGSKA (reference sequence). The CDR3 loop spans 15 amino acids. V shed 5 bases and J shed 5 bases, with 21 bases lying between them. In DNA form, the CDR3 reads TGCAGTGCTTTCAAGCCCCCCCTTCGTTCTGAGACCCAGTACTTC. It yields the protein CSAFKPPLRSETQYF.

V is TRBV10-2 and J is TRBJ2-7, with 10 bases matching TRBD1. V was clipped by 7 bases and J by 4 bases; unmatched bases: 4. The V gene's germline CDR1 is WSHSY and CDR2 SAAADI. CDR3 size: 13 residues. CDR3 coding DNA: TGCGCCAGCACCTGGACAGGGGGTTACGAGCAGTACTTC. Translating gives CASTWTGGYEQYF.

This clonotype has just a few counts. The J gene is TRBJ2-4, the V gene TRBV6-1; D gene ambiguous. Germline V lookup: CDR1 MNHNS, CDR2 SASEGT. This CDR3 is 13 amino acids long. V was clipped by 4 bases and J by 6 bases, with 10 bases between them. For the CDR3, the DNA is TGTGCCAGCAGTGGTCTATTTGGAAACATTCAGTACTTC. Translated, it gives CASSGLFGNIQYF.

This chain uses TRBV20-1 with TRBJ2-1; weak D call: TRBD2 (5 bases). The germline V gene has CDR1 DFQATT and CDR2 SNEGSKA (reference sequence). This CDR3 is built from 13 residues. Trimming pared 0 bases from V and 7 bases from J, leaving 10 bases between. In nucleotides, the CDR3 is TGCAGTGCTAGAGACCCACGAGGGAATGAGCAGTTCTTC. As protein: CSARDPRGNEQFF.

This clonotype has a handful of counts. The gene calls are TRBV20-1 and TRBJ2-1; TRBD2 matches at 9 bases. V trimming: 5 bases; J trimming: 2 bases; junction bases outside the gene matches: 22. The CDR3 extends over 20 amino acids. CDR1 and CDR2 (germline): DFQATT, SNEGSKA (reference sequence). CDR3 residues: CSASRHLAGRPLKPYNEQFF. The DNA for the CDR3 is TGCAGTGCTTCACGCCACCTAGCGGGGAGACCACTGAAACCCTACAATGAGCAGTTCTTC.

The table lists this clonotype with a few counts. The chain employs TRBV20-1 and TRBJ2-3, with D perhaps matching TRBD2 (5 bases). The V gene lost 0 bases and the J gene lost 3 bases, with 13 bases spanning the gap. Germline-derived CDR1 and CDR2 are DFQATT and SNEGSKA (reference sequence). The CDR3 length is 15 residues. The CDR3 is CSARDLRAQTDTQYF. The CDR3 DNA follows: TGCAGTGCTAGAGATTTGAGGGCGCAGACAGATACGCAGTATTTT.

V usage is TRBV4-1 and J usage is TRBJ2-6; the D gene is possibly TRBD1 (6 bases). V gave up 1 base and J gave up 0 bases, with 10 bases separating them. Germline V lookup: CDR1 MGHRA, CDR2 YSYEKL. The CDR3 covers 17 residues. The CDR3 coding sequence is TGCGCCAGCAGCCAAGCGGGACACCCCTCTGGGGCCAACGTCCTGACTTTC. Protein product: CASSQAGHPSGANVLTF.

This CDR3 reads CATSDATSGGAYTQYF. The CDR3 coding sequence is TGTGCCACCAGTGATGCGACTAGCGGGGGGGCCTATACGCAGTATTTT. The V gene is TRBV24-1, the J gene TRBJ2-3; TRBD2 matches 14 bases. Trimming removed 3 bases from V and 7 bases from J; junction bases left unmatched: 5. This CDR3 comprises 16 residues. From germline, CDR1 is KGHDR and CDR2 SFDVKD.

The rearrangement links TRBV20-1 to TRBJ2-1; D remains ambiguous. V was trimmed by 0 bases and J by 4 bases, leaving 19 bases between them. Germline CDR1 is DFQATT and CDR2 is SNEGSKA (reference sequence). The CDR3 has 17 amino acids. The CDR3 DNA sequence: TGCAGTGCTAGAGATTGGGTTAACACACCCCAGTACAATGAGCAGTTCTTC. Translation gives CSARDWVNTPQYNEQFF.

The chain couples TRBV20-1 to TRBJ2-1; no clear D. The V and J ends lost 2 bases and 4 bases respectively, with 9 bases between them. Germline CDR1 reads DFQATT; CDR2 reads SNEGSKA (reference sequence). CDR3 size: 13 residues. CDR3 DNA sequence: TGCAGTGCTAGATACAGAGTTTACAATGAGCAGTTCTTC. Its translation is CSARYRVYNEQFF.

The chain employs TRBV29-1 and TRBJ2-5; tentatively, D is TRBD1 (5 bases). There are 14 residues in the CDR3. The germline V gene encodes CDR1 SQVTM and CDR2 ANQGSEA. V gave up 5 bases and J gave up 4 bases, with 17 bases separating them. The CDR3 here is CSVPDRNGPETQYF. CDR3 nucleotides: TGCAGCGTTCCTGACAGAAACGGCCCAGAGACCCAGTACTTC.

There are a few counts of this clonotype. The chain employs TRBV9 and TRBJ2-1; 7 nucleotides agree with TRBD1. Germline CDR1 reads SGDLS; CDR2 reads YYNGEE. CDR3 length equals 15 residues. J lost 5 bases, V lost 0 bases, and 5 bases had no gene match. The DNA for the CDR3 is TGTGCCAGCAGCGTAGTGGGACAGCATCACAATGAGCAGTTCTTC. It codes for CASSVVGQHHNEQFF.

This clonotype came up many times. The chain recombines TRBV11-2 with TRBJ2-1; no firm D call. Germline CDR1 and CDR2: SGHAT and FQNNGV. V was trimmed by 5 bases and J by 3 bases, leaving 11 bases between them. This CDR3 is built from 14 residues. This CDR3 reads CASSPQGLYNEQFF. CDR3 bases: TGTGCCAGCAGCCCGCAAGGGCTCTACAATGAGCAGTTCTTC.

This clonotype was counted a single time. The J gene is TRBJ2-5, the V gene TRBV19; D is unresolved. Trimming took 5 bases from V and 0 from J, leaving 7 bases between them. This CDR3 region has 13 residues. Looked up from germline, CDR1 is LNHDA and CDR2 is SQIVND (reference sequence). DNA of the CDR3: TGTGCCAGTAGTCCGGAGTACCAAGAGACCCAGTACTTC. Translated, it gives CASSPEYQETQYF.

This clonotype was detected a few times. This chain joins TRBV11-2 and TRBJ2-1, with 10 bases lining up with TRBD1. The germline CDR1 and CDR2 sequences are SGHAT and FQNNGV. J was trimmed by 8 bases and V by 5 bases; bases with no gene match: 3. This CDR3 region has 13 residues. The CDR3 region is CASSPDRGHEQFF. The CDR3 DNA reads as TGTGCCAGCAGCCCAGACAGGGGGCATGAGCAGTTCTTC.

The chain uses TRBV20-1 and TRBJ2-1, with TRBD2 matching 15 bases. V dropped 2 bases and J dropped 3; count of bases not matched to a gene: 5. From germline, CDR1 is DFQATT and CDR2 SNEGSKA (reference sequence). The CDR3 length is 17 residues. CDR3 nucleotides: TGCAGTGCTAGACCGGGACTAGCGGGAGGATACTACAATGAGCAGTTCTTC. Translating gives CSARPGLAGGYYNEQFF.

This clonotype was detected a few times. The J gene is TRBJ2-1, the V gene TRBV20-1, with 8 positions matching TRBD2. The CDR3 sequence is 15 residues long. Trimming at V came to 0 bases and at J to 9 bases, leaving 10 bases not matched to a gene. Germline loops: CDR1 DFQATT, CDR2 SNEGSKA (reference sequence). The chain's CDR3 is CSARDGTSHLGEQFF. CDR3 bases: TGCAGTGCTAGAGATGGGACTAGTCATCTTGGTGAGCAGTTCTTC.

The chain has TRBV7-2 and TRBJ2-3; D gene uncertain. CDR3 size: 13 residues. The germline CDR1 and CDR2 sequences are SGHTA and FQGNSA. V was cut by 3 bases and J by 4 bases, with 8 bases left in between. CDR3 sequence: CASSFRLSDTQYF. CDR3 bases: TGTGCCAGCAGCTTCCGACTGTCAGATACGCAGTATTTT. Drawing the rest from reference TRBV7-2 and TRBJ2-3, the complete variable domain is GAGVSQSPSNKVTEKGKDVELRCDPISGHTALYWYRQSLGQGLEFLIYFQGNSAPDKSGLPSDRFSAERTGGSVSTLTIQRTQQEDSAVYLCASSFRLSDTQYFGPGTRLTVL.

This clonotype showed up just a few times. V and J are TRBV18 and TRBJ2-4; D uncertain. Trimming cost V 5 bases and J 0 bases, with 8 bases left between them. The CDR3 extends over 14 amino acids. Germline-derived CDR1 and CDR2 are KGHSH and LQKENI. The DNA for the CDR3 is TGTGCCAGCTCAGCCCAATTAGCCAAAAACATTCAGTACTTC. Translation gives CASSAQLAKNIQYF.

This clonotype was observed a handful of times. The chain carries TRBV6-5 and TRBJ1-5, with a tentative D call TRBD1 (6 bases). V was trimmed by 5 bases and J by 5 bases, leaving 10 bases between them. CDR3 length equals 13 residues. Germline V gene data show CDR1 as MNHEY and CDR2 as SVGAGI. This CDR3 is CASSLRQDQPQHF. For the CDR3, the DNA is TGTGCCAGCAGTCTTCGACAGGATCAGCCCCAGCATTTT.

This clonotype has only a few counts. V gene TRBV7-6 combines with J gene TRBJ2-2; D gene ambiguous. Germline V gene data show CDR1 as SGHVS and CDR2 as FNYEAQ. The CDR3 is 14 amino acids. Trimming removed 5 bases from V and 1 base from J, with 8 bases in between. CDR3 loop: CASSNIQNTGELFF. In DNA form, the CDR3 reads TGTGCCAGCAGCAATATTCAGAACACCGGGGAGCTGTTTTTT.

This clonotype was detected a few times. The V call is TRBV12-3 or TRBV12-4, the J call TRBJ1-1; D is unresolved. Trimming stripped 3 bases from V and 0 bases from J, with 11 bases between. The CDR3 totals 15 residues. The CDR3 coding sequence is TGTGCCAGCAGTTTCTTCGGTTTGGTGAACACTGAAGCTTTCTTT. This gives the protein CASSFFGLVNTEAFF.